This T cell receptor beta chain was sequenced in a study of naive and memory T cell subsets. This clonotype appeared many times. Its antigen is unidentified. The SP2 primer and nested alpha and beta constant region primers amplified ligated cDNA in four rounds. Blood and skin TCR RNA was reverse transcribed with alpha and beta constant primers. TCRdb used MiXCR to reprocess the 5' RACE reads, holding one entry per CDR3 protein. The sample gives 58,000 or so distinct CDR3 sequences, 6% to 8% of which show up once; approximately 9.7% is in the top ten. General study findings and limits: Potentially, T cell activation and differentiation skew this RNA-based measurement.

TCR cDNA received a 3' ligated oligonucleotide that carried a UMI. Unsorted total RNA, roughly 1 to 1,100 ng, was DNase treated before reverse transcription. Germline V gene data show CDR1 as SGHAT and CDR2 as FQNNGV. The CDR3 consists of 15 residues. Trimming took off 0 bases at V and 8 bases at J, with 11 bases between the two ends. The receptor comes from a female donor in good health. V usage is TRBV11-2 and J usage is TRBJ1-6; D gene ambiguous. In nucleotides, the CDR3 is TGTGCCAGCAGCTTAGAGGGTTGGAGGGATTCACCCCTCCACTTT. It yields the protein CASSLEGWRDSPLHF.